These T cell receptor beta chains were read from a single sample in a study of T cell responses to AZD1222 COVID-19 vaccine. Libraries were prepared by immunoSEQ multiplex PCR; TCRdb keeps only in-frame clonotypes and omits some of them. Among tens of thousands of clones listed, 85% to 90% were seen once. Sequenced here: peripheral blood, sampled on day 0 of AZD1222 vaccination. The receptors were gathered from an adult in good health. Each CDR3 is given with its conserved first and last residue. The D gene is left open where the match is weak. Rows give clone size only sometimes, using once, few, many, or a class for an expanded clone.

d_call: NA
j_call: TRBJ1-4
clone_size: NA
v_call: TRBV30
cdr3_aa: CAWEPGSEKLFF
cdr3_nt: TGTGCCTGGGAACCGGGCAGCGAAAAACTGTTTTTT

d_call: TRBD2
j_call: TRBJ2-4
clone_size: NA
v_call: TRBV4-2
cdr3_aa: CASSQDRWAGGRIAKNIQYF
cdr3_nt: TGTGCCAGCAGCCAAGATCGGTGGGCGGGGGGGCGGATAGCCAAAAACATTCAGTACTTC

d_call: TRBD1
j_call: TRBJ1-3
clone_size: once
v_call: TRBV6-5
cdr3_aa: CASLDRASSGNTIYF
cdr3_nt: TGTGCCAGCTTAGACAGGGCCAGCTCTGGAAACACCATATATTTT

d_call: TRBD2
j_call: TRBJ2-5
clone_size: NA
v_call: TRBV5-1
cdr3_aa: CASTPLSGGTQETQYF
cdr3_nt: TGCGCCAGCACGCCTTTAAGCGGGGGGACACAAGAGACCCAGTACTTC

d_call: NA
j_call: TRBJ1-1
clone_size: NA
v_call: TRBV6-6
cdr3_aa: CASSLDPNENTEAFF
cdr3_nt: TGTGCCAGCAGTCTAGACCCTAATGAGAACACTGAAGCTTTCTTT

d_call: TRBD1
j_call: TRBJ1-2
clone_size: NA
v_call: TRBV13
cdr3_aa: CASSRQGDNYGYTF
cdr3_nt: TGTGCCAGCAGCCGCCAGGGGGACAACTATGGCTACACCTTC

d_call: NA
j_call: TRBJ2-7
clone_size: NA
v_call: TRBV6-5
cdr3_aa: CASGGWDGSYEQYF
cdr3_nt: TGTGCCAGCGGGGGCTGGGACGGAAGCTACGAGCAGTACTTC

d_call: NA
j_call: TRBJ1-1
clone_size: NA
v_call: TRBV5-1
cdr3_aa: CASSQEGMGTEAFF
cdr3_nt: TGCGCCAGCAGCCAGGAGGGGATGGGCACTGAAGCTTTCTTT

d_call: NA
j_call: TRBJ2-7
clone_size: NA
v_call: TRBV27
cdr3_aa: CASSPLFITGIRNEQYF
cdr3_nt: TGTGCCAGCAGCCCCTTATTTATTACAGGGATAAGGAACGAGCAGTACTTC

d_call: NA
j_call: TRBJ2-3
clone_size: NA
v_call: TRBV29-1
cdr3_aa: CSVEGQEATDTQYF
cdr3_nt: TGCAGCGTTGAAGGTCAGGAGGCCACAGATACGCAGTATTTT

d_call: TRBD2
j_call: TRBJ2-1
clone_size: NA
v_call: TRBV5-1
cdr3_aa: CASSLEGPGLAGYNEQFF
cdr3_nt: TGCGCCAGCAGCTTGGAGGGCCCGGGACTAGCGGGATACAATGAGCAGTTCTTC

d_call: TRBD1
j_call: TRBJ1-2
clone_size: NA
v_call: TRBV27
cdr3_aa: CASRPGQGALASYGYTF
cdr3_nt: TGTGCCAGCAGACCTGGACAGGGGGCTCTAGCTAGCTATGGCTACACCTTC

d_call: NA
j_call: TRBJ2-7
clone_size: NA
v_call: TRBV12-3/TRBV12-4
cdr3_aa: CASSFHTADEQYF
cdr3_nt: TGTGCCAGCAGTTTTCACACCGCGGACGAGCAGTACTTC

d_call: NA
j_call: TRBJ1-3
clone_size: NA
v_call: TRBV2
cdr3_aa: CASSAIRRGSGNTIYF
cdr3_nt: TGTGCCAGCAGTGCAATACGTAGGGGATCTGGAAACACCATATATTTT

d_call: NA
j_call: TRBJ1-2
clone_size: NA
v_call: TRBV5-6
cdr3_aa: CASTEAGAAYGYTF
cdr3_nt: TGTGCCAGCACCGAAGCAGGGGCTGCCTATGGCTACACCTTC

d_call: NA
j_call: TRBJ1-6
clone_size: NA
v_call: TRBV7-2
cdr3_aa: CASSLQGISPLHF
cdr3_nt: TGTGCCAGCAGCTTACAGGGAATTTCACCCCTCCACTTT

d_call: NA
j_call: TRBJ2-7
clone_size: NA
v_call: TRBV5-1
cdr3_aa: CASSLLSINYEQYF
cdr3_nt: TGCGCCAGCAGCTTGCTGAGCATTAACTACGAGCAGTACTTC

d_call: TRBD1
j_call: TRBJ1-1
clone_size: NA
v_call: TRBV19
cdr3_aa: CASRRRDRGRRDTEAFF
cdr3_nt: TGTGCCAGTAGGCGGCGGGACAGGGGGCGCCGGGACACCGAAGCTTTCTTT

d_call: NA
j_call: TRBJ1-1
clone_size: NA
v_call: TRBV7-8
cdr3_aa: CASSLAFVPNTEAFF
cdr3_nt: TGTGCCAGCAGCTTAGCGTTTGTCCCGAACACTGAAGCTTTCTTT

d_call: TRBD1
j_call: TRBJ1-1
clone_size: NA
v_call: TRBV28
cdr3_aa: CASSFAGTGGTEAFF
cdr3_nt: TGTGCCAGCAGCTTCGCCGGGACAGGGGGGACTGAAGCTTTCTTT

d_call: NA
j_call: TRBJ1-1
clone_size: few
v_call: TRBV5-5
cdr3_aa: CASSLVTGDTEAFF
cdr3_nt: TGTGCCAGCAGCTTGGTTACAGGCGACACTGAAGCTTTCTTT

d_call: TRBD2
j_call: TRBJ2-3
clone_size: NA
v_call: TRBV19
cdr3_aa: CASSIDHTGTSGGDTQYF
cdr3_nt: TGTGCCAGTAGTATAGACCATACAGGGACTAGCGGGGGGGATACGCAGTATTTT

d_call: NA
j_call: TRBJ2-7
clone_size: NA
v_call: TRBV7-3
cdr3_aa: CASSLSPQGYEQYF
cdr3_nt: TGTGCCAGCAGCTTAAGCCCGCAGGGATACGAGCAGTACTTC

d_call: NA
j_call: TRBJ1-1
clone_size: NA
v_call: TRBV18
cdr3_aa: CASSPISSGIKNTEAFF
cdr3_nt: TGTGCCAGCTCACCGATTTCGTCCGGGATTAAGAACACTGAAGCTTTCTTT

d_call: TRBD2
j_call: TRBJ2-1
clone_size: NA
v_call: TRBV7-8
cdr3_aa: CASSRTSPANEQFF
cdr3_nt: TGTGCCAGCAGCAGGACTAGTCCGGCTAATGAGCAGTTCTTC

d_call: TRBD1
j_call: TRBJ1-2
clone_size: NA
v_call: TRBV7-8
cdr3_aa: CASSSTSRTGGYTF
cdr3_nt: TGTGCCAGCAGCTCAACCTCAAGGACAGGTGGCTACACCTTC

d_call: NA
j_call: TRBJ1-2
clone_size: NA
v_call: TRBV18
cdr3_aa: CASSPDSGRYGYTF
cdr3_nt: TGTGCCAGCTCACCCGATTCAGGGAGGTATGGCTACACCTTC

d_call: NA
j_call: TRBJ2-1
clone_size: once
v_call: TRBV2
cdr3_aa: CASSGGMGDRSNEQFF
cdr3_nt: TGTGCCAGCAGTGGAGGTATGGGGGATCGCAGCAATGAGCAGTTCTTC

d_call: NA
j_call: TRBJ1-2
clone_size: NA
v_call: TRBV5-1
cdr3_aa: CASRVREDYGYTF
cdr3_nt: TGCGCCAGCAGGGTCCGCGAAGACTATGGCTACACCTTC

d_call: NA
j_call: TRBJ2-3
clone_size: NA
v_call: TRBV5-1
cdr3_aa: CASRLGTSTDTQYF
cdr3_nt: TGCGCCAGCAGACTCGGGACATCCACAGATACGCAGTATTTT

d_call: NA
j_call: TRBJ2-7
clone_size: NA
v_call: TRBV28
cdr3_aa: CASSRGLSYEQYF
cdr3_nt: TGTGCCAGCAGTAGGGGCCTCTCCTACGAGCAGTACTTC

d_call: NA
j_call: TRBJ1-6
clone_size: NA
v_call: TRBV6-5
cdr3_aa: CASSYSRHRDSSPLHF
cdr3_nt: TGTGCCAGCAGTTACTCGAGACACAGGGACTCTTCACCCCTCCACTTT

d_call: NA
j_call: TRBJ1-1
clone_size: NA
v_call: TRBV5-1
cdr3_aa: CASRGEPSTEAFF
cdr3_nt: TGCGCCAGCAGAGGGGAACCAAGCACTGAAGCTTTCTTT

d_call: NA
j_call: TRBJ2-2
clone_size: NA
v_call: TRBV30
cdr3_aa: CAWSVMTGELFF
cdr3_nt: TGTGCCTGGAGTGTAATGACCGGGGAGCTGTTTTTT

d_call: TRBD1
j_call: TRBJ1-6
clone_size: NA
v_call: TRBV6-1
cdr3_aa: CASSDGQGARNSPLHF
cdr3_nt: TGTGCCAGCAGTGATGGCCAGGGGGCGCGAAATTCACCCCTCCACTTT

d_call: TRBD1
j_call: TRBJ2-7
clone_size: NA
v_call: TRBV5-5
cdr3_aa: CASSLMRGLGEQYF
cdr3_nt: TGTGCCAGCAGCTTAATGAGGGGGCTTGGCGAGCAGTACTTC

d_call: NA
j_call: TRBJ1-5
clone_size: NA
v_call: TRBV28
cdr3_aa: CASSLSGTGGYSNQPQHF
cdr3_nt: TGTGCCAGCAGTTTGAGCGGGACGGGGGGATATAGCAATCAGCCCCAGCATTTT

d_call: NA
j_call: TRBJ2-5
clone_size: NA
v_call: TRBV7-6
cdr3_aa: CASSLLRQSETQYF
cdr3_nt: TGTGCCAGCAGCTTACTGAGACAGTCAGAGACCCAGTACTTC

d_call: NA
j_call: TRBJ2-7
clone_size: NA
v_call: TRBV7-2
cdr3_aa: CASSLKSDLEQYF
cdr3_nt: TGTGCCAGCAGCTTAAAATCCGACCTCGAGCAGTACTTC

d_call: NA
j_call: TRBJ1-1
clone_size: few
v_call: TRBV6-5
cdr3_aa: CASSYRQDTEAFF
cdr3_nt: TGTGCCAGCAGTTACCGGCAGGACACTGAAGCTTTCTTT

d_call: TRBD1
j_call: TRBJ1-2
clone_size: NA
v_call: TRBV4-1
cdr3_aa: CASSPRTGAIAYGYTF
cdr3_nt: TGCGCCAGCAGCCCCAGGACAGGGGCTATAGCCTATGGCTACACCTTC

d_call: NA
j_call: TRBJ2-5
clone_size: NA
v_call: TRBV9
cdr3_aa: CASSARVGETQYF
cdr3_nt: TGTGCCAGCAGCGCCCGTGTAGGTGAGACCCAGTACTTC

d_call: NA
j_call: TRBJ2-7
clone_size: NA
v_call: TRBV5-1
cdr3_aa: CASRGLSASSYEQYF
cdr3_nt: TGCGCCAGTAGGGGTCTATCGGCAAGCTCCTACGAGCAGTACTTC

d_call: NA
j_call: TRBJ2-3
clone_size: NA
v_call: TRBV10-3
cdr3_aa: CAISGTAPTSTDTQYF
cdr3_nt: TGTGCCATCAGTGGGACCGCTCCTACTAGCACAGATACGCAGTATTTT

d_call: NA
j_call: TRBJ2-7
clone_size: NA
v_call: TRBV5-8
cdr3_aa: CASSFLQDSTYEQYF
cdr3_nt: TGTGCCAGCAGCTTCTTACAGGACAGTACCTACGAGCAGTACTTC

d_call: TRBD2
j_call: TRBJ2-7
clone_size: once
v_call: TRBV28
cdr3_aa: CASSFLAGVREQYF
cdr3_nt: TGTGCCAGCAGTTTTCTCGCGGGAGTGAGGGAGCAGTACTTC

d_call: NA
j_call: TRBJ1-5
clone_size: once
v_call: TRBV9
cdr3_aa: CASSPSGAQPQHF
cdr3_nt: TGTGCCAGCAGCCCATCAGGGGCACAGCCCCAGCATTTT

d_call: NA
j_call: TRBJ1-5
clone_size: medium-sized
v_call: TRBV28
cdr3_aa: CASSGNQPQHF
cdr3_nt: TGTGCCAGCAGTGGCAATCAGCCCCAGCATTTT

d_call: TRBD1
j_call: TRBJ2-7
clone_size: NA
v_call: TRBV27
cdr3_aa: CASSRTGVGYEQYF
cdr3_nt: TGTGCCAGCAGCAGGACAGGGGTCGGGTACGAGCAGTACTTC

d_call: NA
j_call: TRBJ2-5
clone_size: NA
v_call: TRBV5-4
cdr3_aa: CASSRTDISQETQYF
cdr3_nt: TGTGCCAGCAGCCGGACGGATATCAGCCAAGAGACCCAGTACTTC

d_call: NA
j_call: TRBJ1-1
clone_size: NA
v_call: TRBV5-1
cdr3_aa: CASSSGGNMNTEAFF
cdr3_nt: TGCGCCAGCAGCTCGGGAGGAAACATGAACACTGAAGCTTTCTTT

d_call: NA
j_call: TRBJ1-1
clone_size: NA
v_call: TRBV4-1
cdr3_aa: CASSQERGGTEAFF
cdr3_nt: TGCGCCAGCAGCCAAGAGAGGGGAGGAACTGAAGCTTTCTTT